The clone carrying this TCR beta chain was seen just once. Its antigen is still unknown. Unique molecular identifiers were built into the TCR beta cDNA libraries. T cells numbering about 0.95 to 10 million gave rise to about 540,000 cDNA molecules. TCRdb redid the calling of the PCR reads with MiXCR, one entry per CDR3 protein. This repertoire shows roughly 580,000 distinct CDR3 sequences, around 47% found once; its top ten account for under 2%. This specimen comes from a study of post-analysis software for immune sequencing data. Study-level results: Same-batch preparations were strongly co-clustered by F measure. Comparison of patients with controls showed about 5 TRBV segments more frequent in patients, TRBV5-6, TRBV5-1 and TRBV20-1 among them.

The V gene's germline CDR1 is MNHEY and CDR2 SMNVEV (reference sequence). CDR3 length: 14 amino acids. V lost 7 bases to trimming and J lost 2 bases, with 14 bases between them. The source of this sequence is a girl between 5 and 17 years old with multiple sclerosis. The J gene is TRBJ1-1, the V gene TRBV27; tentative D call: TRBD1 (5 bases). Specimen: blood. The CDR3 DNA follows: TGTGCCAGCACACTCGGGACCGGTAACACTGAAGCTTTCTTT. Translation: CASTLGTGNTEAFF.